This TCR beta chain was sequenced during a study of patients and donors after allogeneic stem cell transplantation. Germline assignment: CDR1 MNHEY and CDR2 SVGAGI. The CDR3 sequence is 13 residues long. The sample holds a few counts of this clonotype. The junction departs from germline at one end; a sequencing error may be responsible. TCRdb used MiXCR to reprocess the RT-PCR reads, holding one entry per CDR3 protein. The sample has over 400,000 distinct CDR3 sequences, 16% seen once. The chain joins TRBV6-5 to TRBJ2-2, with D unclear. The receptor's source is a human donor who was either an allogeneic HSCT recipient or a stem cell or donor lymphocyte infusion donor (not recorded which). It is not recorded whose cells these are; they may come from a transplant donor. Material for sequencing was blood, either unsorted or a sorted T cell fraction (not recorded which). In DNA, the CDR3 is TGTGCCAGCAGTTACTCGAACCCCGGGGAGCTGTTTTTT. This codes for CASSYSNPGELFF.